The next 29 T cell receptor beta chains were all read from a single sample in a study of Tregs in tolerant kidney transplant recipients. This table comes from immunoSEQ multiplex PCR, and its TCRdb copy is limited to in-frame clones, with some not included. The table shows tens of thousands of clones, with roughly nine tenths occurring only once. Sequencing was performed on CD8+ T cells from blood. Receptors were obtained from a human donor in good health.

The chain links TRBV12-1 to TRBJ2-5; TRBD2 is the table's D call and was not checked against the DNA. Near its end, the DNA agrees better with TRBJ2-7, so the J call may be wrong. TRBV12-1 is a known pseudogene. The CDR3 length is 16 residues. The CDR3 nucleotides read TGTGCCAGCAGCTACCGACTAGCGGGAGGGCCCTACGAGCAGTACTTC. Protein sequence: CASSYRLAGGPYEQYF.

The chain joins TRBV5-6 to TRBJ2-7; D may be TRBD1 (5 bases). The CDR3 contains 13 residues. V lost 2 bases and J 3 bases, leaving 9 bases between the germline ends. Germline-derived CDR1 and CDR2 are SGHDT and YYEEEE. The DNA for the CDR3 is TGTGCCAGCAGCTTCACAGGAAACTACGAGCAGTACTTC. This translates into CASSFTGNYEQYF.

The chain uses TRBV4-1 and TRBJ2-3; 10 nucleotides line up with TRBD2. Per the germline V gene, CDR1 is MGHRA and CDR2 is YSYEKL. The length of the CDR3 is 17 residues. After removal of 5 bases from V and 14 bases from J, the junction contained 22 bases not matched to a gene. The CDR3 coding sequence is TGCGCCAGCAGCGTCATATCAACTATCGGACTAGCGGAGGACCGGTATTTT. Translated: CASSVISTIGLAEDRYF.

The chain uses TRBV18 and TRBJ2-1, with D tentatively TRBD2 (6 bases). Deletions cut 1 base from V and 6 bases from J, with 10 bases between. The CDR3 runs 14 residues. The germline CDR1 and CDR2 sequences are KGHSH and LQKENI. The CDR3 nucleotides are TGTGCCAGCTCACCACAGGGGAGGCTCAATGAGCAGTTCTTC. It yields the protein CASSPQGRLNEQFF.

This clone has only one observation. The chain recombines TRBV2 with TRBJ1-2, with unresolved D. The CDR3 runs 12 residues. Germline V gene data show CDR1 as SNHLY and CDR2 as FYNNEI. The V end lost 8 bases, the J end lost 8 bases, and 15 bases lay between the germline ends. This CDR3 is CASGVRARGYTF. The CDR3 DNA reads TGTGCCAGCGGGGTCCGGGCCCGGGGCTACACCTTC.

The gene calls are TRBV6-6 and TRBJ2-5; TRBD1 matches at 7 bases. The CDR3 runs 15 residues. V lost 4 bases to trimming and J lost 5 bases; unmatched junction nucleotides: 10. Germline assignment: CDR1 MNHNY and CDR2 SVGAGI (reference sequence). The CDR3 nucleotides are TGTGCCAGCAGTTCGGGGACAGCCTATTGGGAGACCCAGTACTTC. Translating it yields CASSSGTAYWETQYF.

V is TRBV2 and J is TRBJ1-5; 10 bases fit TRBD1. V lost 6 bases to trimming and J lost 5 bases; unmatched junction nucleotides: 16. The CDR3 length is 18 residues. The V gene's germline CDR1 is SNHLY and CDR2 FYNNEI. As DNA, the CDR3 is TGTGCCAGCAGCGCGGATCCGCTGGACAGGGGGAGATATCAGCCCCAGCATTTT. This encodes CASSADPLDRGRYQPQHF.

In DNA, the CDR3 is TGTGCCAGCAGTTTTTTGGGCAATCAGCCCCAGCATTTT. This translates into CASSFLGNQPQHF. V and J are TRBV27 and TRBJ1-5, with D unclear. The CDR3 runs 13 residues. V was shortened by 3 bases and J by 2 bases, with 5 bases between the two germline ends. Germline V gives CDR1 MNHEY, CDR2 SMNVEV (reference sequence).

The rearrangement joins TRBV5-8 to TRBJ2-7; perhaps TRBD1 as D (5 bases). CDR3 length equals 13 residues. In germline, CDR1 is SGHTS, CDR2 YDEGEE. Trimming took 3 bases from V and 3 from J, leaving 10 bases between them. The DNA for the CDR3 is TGTGCCAGCAGCTCCGGACAATACTACGAGCAGTACTTC. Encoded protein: CASSSGQYYEQYF.

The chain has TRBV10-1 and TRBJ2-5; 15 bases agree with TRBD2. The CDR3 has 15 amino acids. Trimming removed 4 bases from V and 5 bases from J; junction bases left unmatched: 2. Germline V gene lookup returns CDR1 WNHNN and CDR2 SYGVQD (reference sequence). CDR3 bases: TGCGCCAGCAGTGCCGGGACTAGCGGGAGGGAGACCCAGTACTTC. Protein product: CASSAGTSGRETQYF.

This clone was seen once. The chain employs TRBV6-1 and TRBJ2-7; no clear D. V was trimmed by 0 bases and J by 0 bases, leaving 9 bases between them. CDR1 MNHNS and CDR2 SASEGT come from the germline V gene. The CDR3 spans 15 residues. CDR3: CASSEAWASSYEQYF. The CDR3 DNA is TGTGCCAGCAGTGAAGCTTGGGCGAGCTCCTACGAGCAGTACTTC.

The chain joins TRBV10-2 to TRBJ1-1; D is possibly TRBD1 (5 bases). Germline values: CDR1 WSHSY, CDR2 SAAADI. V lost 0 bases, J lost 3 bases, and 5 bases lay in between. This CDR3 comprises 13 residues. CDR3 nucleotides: TGCGCCAGCAGTGAGTCGACAGACACTGAAGCTTTCTTT. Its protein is CASSESTDTEAFF.

The CDR3 coding sequence is TGTGCCAGCAGCCCCCACCTTCGGGCCCCTATACTCACTGGCTACACCTTC. Protein: CASSPHLRAPILTGYTF. The chain employs TRBV7-9 and TRBJ1-2; D is unresolved. V lost 5 bases and J lost 7, with 26 bases in between. The germline CDR1 and CDR2 sequences are SEHNR and FQNEAQ (reference sequence). CDR3 length equals 17 residues.

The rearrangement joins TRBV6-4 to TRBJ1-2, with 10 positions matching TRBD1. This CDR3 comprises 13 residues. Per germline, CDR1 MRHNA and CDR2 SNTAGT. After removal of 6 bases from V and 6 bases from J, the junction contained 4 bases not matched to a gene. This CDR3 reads CASRPTGGHGYTF. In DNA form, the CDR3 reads TGTGCCAGCAGACCGACAGGGGGCCATGGCTACACCTTC.

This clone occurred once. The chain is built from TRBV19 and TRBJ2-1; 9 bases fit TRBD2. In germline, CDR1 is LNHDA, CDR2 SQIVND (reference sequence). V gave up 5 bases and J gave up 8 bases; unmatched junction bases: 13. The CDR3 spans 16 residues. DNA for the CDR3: TGTGCCAGTAGTCCCCCTATAGCGGGAGTAGTCTATGAGCAGTTCTTC. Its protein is CASSPPIAGVVYEQFF.

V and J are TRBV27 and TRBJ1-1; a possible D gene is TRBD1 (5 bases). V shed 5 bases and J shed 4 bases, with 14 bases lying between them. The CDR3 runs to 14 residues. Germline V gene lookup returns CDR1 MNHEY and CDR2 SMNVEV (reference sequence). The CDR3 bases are TGTGCCAGCAGTGGACTCTCGGGGGGCACTGAAGCTTTCTTT. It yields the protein CASSGLSGGTEAFF.

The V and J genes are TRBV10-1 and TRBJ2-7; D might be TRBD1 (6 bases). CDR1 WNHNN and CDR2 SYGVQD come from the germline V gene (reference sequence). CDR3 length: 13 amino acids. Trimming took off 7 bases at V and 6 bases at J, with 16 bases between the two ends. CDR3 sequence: CASKGDLPGEQYF. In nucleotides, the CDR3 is TGCGCCAGCAAGGGGGACCTACCGGGCGAGCAGTACTTC.

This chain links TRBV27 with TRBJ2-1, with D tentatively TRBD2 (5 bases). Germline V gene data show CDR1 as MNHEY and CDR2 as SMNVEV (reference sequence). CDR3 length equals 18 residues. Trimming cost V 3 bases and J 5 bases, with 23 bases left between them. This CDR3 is CASSLFIGGSYANNEQFF. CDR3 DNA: TGTGCCAGCAGTTTGTTTATCGGTGGGAGTTATGCTAACAATGAGCAGTTCTTC.

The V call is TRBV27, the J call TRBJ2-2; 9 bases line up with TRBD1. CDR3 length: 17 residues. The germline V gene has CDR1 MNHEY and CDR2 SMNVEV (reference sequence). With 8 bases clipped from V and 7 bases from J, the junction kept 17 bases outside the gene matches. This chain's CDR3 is CASFPKLGQGRVGELFF. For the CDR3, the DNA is TGTGCCAGCTTCCCTAAGTTAGGACAGGGGCGGGTCGGGGAGCTGTTTTTT.

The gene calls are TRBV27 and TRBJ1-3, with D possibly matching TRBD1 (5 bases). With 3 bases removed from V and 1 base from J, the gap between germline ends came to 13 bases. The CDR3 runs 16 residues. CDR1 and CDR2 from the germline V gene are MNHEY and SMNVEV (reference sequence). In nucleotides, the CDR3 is TGTGCCAGCAGTTTCAGCAGGGACGGGTCTGGAAACACCATATATTTT. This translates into CASSFSRDGSGNTIYF.

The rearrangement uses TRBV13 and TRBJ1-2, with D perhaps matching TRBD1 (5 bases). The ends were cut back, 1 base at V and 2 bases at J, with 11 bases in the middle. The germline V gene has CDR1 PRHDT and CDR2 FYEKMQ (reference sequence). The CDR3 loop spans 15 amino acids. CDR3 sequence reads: CASSLERGLNYGYTF. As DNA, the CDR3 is TGTGCCAGCAGCTTAGAGAGGGGTCTAAACTATGGCTACACCTTC.

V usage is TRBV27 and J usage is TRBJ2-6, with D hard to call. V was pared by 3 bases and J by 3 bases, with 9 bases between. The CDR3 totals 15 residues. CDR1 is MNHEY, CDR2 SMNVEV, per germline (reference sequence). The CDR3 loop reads CASSFRARGANVLTF. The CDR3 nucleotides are TGTGCCAGCAGTTTCCGGGCGCGTGGGGCCAACGTCCTGACTTTC.

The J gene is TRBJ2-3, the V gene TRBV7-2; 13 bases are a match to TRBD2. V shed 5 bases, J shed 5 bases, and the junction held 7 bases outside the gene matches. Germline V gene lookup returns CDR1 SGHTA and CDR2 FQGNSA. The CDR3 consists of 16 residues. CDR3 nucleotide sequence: TGTGCCAGCAGCGCCTTACTAGCGGGGGGGCAAGATACGCAGTATTTT. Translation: CASSALLAGGQDTQYF.

This CDR3 reads CASSLETGVLYEQYF. The CDR3 DNA sequence: TGTGCCAGCAGCTTGGAGACAGGGGTTCTCTACGAGCAGTACTTC. The chain uses TRBV5-5 and TRBJ2-7; TRBD1 matches 8 bases. Germline loops: CDR1 SGHKS, CDR2 YYEKEE (reference sequence). The CDR3 contains 15 residues. V was clipped by 0 bases and J by 3 bases; unmatched bases: 5. Looking up the rest from reference TRBV5-5 and TRBJ2-7 gives the full variable domain: DAGVTQSPTHLIKTRGQQVTLRCSPISGHKSVSWYQQVLGQGPQFIFQYYEKEERGRGNFPDRFSARQFPNYSSELNVNALLLGDSALYLCASSLETGVLYEQYFGPGTRLTVT.

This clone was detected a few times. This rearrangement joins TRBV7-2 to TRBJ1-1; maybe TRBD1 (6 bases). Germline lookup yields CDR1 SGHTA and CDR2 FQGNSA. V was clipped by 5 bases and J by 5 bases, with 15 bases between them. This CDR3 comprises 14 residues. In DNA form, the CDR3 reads TGTGCCAGCAGCGTTTCGTCAGGGGTGACTGAAGCTTTCTTT. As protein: CASSVSSGVTEAFF.

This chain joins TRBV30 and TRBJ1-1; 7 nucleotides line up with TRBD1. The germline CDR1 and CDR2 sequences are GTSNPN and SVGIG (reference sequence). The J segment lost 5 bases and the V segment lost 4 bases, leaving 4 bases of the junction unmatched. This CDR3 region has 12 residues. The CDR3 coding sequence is TGTGCCTGGACAGGGGGAAATACTGAAGCTTTCTTT. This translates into CAWTGGNTEAFF.

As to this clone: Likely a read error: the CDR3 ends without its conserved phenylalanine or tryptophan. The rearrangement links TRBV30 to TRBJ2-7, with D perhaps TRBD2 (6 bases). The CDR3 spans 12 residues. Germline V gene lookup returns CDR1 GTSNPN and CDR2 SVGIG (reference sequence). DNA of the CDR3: TGTGCAAGCGGGCCACGCTCCTACGAGCAGTACCTC. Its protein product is CASGPRSYEQYL.

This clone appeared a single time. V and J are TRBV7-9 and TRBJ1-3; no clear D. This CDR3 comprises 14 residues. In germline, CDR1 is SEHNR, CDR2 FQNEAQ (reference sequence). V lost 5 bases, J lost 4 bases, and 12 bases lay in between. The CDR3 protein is CASSPDGAGNTIYF. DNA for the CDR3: TGTGCCAGCAGCCCCGACGGAGCAGGAAACACCATATATTTT.

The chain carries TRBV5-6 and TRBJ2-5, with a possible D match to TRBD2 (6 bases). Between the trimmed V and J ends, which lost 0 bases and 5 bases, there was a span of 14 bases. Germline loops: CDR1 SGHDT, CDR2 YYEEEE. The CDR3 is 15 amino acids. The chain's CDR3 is CASSLEPAGRETQYF. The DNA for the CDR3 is TGTGCCAGCAGCTTGGAACCGGCGGGGCGGGAGACCCAGTACTTC.